The text below deals with one T cell receptor beta chain. The entry originates in a study of brain metastases from non-small cell lung cancer. Sequencing used immunoSEQ multiplex PCR; TCRdb keeps in-frame clones, though not all of them. The sample has a few thousand clones; less than 97% are singletons. The trim removed 2 bases at V and 4 bases at J, leaving 7 bases unmatched. The germline V gene encodes CDR1 SGDLS and CDR2 YYNGEE. CDR3 length equals 16 residues. The specimen sequenced was tumor-adjacent normal tissue. J is TRBJ2-3 and V is TRBV9, with 10 positions matching TRBD2. This sequence originates from a donor at least 40 years old with non-small cell lung cancer. The chain's CDR3 is CASSVGASGRSDTQYF. DNA of the CDR3: TGTGCCAGCAGCGTTGGTGCTAGCGGGAGATCAGATACGCAGTATTTT.